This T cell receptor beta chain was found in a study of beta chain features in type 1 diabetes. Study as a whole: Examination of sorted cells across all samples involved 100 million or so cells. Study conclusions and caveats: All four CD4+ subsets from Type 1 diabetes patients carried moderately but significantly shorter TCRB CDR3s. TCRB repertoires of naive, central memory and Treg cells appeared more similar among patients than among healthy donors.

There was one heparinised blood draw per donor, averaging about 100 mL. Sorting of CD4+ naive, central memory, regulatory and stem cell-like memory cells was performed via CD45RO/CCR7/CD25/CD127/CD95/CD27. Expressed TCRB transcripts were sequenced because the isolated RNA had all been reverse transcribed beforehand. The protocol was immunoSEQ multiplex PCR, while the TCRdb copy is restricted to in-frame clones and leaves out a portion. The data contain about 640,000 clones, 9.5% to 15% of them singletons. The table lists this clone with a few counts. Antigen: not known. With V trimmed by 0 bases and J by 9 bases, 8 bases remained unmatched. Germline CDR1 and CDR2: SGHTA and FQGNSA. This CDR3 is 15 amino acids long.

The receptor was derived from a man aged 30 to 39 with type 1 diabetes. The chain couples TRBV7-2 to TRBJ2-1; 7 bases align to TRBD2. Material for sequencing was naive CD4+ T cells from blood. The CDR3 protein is CASSLAASGQGEQFF. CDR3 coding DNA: TGTGCCAGCAGCTTAGCGGCTAGCGGTCAGGGTGAGCAGTTCTTC.